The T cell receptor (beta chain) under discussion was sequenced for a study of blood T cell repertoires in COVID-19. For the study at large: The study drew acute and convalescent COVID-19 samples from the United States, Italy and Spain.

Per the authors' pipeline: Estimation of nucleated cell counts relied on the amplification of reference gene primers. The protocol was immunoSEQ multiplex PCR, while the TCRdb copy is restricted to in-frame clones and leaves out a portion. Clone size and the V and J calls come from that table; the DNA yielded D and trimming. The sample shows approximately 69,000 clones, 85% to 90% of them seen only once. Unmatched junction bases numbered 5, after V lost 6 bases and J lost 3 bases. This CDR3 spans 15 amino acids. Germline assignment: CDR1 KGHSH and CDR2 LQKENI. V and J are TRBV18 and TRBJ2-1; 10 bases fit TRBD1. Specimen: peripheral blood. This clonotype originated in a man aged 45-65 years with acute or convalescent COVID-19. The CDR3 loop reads CASSPGTGDYNEQFF. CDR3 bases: TGTGCCAGCTCCCCCGGGACAGGGGACTACAATGAGCAGTTCTTC.